Below, 9 T cell receptor beta chains from the same sample are listed, as sequenced in a study of regulatory T cells in long-lasting Graves disease. As to time point: newly diagnosed GD, antithyroid drugs for less than 3 months. PBMCs were the source of the RNA used for TCR sequencing. Combining iRepertoire HTBI primers with Arm-PCR of CDR3 regions, the authors built TCR beta libraries. TCRdb ran MiXCR on the multiplex PCR reads and lists one entry per CDR3 protein. The data show 560,000 or so distinct CDR3 sequences, about 16% seen once. The same sample was also used in a study of T cells in Graves' hyperthyroidism and ophthalmopathy.

The starting material was peripheral blood mononuclear cells (PBMCs), obtained at new diagnosis, from a patient treated with antithyroid drugs. These receptors were collected from a man between 18 and 35 years old with Graves disease.

Comments on this clonotype: Given a much more abundant clone one base away, this may be a read error. The CDR3 does not close with the conserved phenylalanine or tryptophan, likely indicating a read error. This chain joins TRBV12-3 or TRBV12-4 and TRBJ1-5, with D perhaps TRBD1 (5 bases). V was cut by 3 bases and J by 2 bases, with 11 bases left in between. CDR3 length: 15 amino acids. CDR3 amino acids: CASSLGPRGNQPQHS. The CDR3 DNA reads TGTGCCAGCAGTTTGGGACCGAGGGGCAATCAGCCCCAGCATTCT.

This rearrangement joins TRBV20-1 to TRBJ2-3; 9 bases are a match to TRBD2. CDR1 is DFQATT, CDR2 SNEGSKA, per germline (reference sequence). The CDR3 sequence is 17 residues long. V gave up 5 bases and J gave up 2 bases; unmatched junction bases: 14. The chain's CDR3 is CSAPSGGSGGFTDTQYF. CDR3 DNA: TGCAGTGCTCCATCAGGGGGTAGCGGGGGTTTCACAGATACGCAGTATTTT.

J is TRBJ1-1 and V is TRBV18; possibly TRBD1 for D (6 bases). The V end lost 8 bases, the J end lost 1 base, and 8 bases lay between the germline ends. Germline CDR1 KGHSH, CDR2 LQKENI. The CDR3 is made up of 12 amino acids. CDR3 loop: CASATGNTEAFF. The CDR3 region has the DNA TGTGCCAGCGCGACAGGGAACACTGAAGCTTTCTTT. Combining the CDR3 with reference TRBV18 and TRBJ1-1 gives the whole variable domain NAGVMQNPRHLVRRRGQEARLRCSPMKGHSHVYWYRQLPEEGLKFMVYLQKENIIDESGMPKERFSAEFPKEGPSILRIQQVVRGDSAAYFCASATGNTEAFFGQGTRLTVV.

This clonotype was counted between two and nine times. The rearrangement uses TRBV11-2 and TRBJ2-7; TRBD2 matches 11 bases. J lost 6 bases, V lost 3 bases, and 7 bases had no gene match. CDR1 is SGHAT, CDR2 FQNNGV, per germline. This CDR3 spans 15 amino acids. This CDR3 reads CASSFDLAGGREQYF. DNA for the CDR3: TGTGCCAGCAGCTTTGATCTAGCGGGAGGTCGCGAGCAGTACTTC. Full variable domain (missing parts from reference TRBV11-2 and TRBJ2-7): EAGVAQSPRYKIIEKRQSVAFWCNPISGHATLYWYQQILGQGPKLLIQFQNNGVVDDSQLPKDRFSAERLKGVDSTLKIQPAKLEDSAVYLCASSFDLAGGREQYFGPGTRLTVT.

The V gene is TRBV18, the J gene TRBJ2-7; no reliable D call. V was pared by 2 bases and J by 7 bases, with 12 bases between. Germline CDR1 is KGHSH and CDR2 is LQKENI. CDR3 length: 13 residues. The CDR3 here is CASSPSRRDEQYF. The CDR3 bases are TGTGCCAGCTCACCATCCCGTAGGGATGAGCAGTACTTC.

The chain employs TRBV5-1 and TRBJ1-4, with D possibly being TRBD1 (5 bases). CDR1 and CDR2 (germline): SGHRS, YFSETQ. Deletions cut 5 bases from V and 7 bases from J, with 15 bases between. CDR3 size: 14 residues. CDR3 region: CASSLNGGGEKLFF. The CDR3 nucleotides read TGCGCCAGCAGTTTGAACGGGGGTGGTGAAAAACTGTTTTTT.

This clonotype was seen a handful of times. The chain carries TRBV29-1 and TRBJ1-4; no clear D. V lost 0 bases and J 4 bases, leaving 6 bases between the germline ends. The CDR3 extends over 13 amino acids. Germline V lookup: CDR1 SQVTM, CDR2 ANQGSEA. CDR3 sequence: CSVEENGNEKLFF. The CDR3 DNA reads TGCAGCGTTGAAGAGAATGGTAATGAAAAACTGTTTTTT.

This clonotype was picked up many times. This chain uses TRBV2 with TRBJ1-1; D is undetermined. The V gene's germline CDR1 is SNHLY and CDR2 FYNNEI. Trimming left V 7 bases short and J 4 bases short, with 10 bases between. The CDR3 length is 12 residues. The CDR3 is CASNNIFTEAFF. CDR3 in DNA: TGTGCCAGCAACAACATATTCACTGAAGCTTTCTTT. Based on the CDR3 plus reference TRBV2 and TRBJ1-1, the full variable domain is EPEVTQTPSHQVTQMGQEVILRCVPISNHLYFYWYRQILGQKVEFLVSFYNNEISEKSEIFDDQFSVERPDGSNFTLKIRSTKLEDSAMYFCASNNIFTEAFFGQGTRLTVV.

There are many counts of this clonotype. The gene calls are TRBV7-9 and TRBJ1-1, with D unclear. The germline CDR1 and CDR2 sequences are SEHNR and FQNEAQ (reference sequence). The CDR3 is 11 residues long. V lost 5 bases, J lost 1 base, and 2 bases lay in between. DNA of the CDR3: TGTGCCAGCAGCGCGAACACTGAAGCTTTCTTT. Translated: CASSANTEAFF.